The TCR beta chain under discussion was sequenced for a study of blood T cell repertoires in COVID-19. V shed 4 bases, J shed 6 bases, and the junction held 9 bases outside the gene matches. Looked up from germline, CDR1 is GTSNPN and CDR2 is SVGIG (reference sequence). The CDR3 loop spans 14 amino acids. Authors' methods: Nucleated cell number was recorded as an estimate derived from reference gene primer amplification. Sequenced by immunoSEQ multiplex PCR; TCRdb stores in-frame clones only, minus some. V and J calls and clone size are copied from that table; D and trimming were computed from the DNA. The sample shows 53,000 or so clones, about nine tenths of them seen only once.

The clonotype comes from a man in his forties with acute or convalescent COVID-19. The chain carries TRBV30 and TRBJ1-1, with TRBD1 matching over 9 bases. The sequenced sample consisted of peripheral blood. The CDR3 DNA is TGTGCCTGGAAAGAGGGGACAGGGCGGGCTGAAGCTTTCTTT. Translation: CAWKEGTGRAEAFF.